The entry that follows covers one T cell receptor (beta chain) sequence. Only in-frame clones appear in the TCRdb table, and some are missing; sequencing was by immunoSEQ multiplex PCR. This sample carries under 350,000 clones, roughly 85% of them seen once, and the ten largest clones take approximately 7.9%. The record originates from a study of blood T cell repertoires in COVID-19. Germline V gene sequence: CDR1 SEHNR, CDR2 FQNEAQ (reference sequence). This CDR3 region has 11 residues. The V end lost 5 bases, the J end lost 8 bases, and 9 bases lay between the germline ends. The rearrangement links TRBV7-9 to TRBJ1-2; D uncertain. This clonotype was obtained from a human donor in a cohort sampled during active COVID-19. Specimen: peripheral blood. Here the CDR3 DNA reads TGTGCCAGCAGCCTACTCGAGGGCTACACCTTC. This encodes CASSLLEGYTF.